Below are 3 T cell receptor beta chains sequenced from a single sample in a study of cytomegalovirus exposure and HLA in healthy donors. The primer mix had 60 Vbeta and 13 Jbeta primers. Assay: immunoSEQ multiplex PCR; the TCRdb copy retains only in-frame clones and omits some. Among about 94,000 clones listed, approximately 79% were seen once. The source material was PBMCs. All receptors derive from a woman between 40 and 55 years old in good health and CMV-seronegative.

The chain uses TRBV6-1 and TRBJ2-1; 12 bases agree with TRBD1. Germline V gene data show CDR1 as MNHNS and CDR2 as SASEGT. After removal of 4 bases from V and 6 bases from J, the junction contained 7 bases not matched to a gene. This CDR3 region has 16 residues. DNA of the CDR3: TGTGCCAGCAGTGGAAGCGGGACAGGGGGCCTCAATGAGCAGTTCTTC. It codes for CASSGSGTGGLNEQFF.

This rearrangement joins TRBV6-6 to TRBJ2-4; 7 bases are a match to TRBD2. The CDR3 length is 14 residues. CDR1 is MNHNY and CDR2 is SVGAGI in the germline V gene (reference sequence). The J segment lost 7 bases and the V segment lost 5 bases, leaving 8 bases of the junction unmatched. CDR3: CASSLGGGVNIQYF. The CDR3 bases are TGTGCCAGCAGTCTAGGTGGGGGGGTCAACATTCAGTACTTC.

The genes are TRBV7-9 and TRBJ2-1, with D perhaps TRBD2 (6 bases). Trimming removed 3 bases at V and 5 bases at J, with 11 bases between. CDR1 and CDR2 (germline): SEHNR, FQNEAQ (reference sequence). The CDR3 covers 14 residues. The DNA for the CDR3 is TGTGCCAGCAGCTTGGCGGGGAGTGACAATGAGCAGTTCTTC. This sequence encodes CASSLAGSDNEQFF.